Below are 17 T cell receptor delta chains sequenced from a single sample in a study of gamma-delta T cells after stem cell transplantation. TCRdb reprocessed the RT-PCR reads through CATT. The sample lists 2,900 or so delta-chain clones, 20% to 25% occurring once. Sequenced input: gamma-delta T cells. These receptors originate from a human donor. It is not recorded whose cells these are; they may come from a transplant donor.

The chain combines TRDV1 with TRDJ2; 12 nucleotides line up with TRDD3. The germline gives CDR1 TSWWSYY, CDR2 QGS. Trimming removed 9 bases from V and 4 bases from J; junction bases left unmatched: 18. This CDR3 has 19 amino acids. The CDR3 region is CALDVVPCWGIRKTAQLFF. CDR3 bases: TGTGCTCTCGACGTTGTTCCTTGCTGGGGGATACGAAAGACAGCACAACTCTTCTTT.

By share, this clone ranks as medium-sized. This rearrangement joins TRDV1 to TRDJ1; TRDD3 matches 9 bases. The V gene's germline CDR1 is TSWWSYY and CDR2 QGS. V shed 2 bases and J 1 base; nucleotides not matched to a gene: 17. The CDR3 length is 20 residues. The CDR3 sequence is CALGESARTVLGDGTDKLIF. CDR3 in DNA: TGTGCTCTTGGGGAAAGTGCCCGCACCGTACTGGGGGACGGCACCGATAAACTCATCTTT.

The J gene is TRDJ1, the V gene TRDV1; 8 bases line up with TRDD3. The V segment lost 0 bases and the J segment 5 bases; nucleotides outside the gene matches: 56. The germline V gene encodes CDR1 TSWWSYY and CDR2 QGS. This CDR3 has 32 amino acids. The CDR3 region has the DNA TGTGCTCTTGGGGAACTAGGGATTCCCCCAAGTTGGGGCCCGGGGCTTGGCCTCAAGGGTTTCACTGTTAGGGATACGCGGGATAAACTCATCTTT. It specifies CALGELGIPPSWGPGLGLKGFTVRDTRDKLIF.

This chain connects TRDV3 to TRDJ1; the match to TRDD3 covers 10 bases. The V gene's germline CDR1 is TVYSNPD and CDR2 GDNSRS (reference sequence). J gave up 0 bases and V 2 bases, and 27 bases lay outside the gene matches. The CDR3 runs 22 residues. The CDR3 coding sequence is TGTGCCTTTTCTTCTCCAAGTACTGGGGGATCTAGGTCATTTCGAGACACCGATAAACTCATCTTT. It encodes CAFSSPSTGGSRSFRDTDKLIF.

Concerning this clone: Being one base from a much bigger clone, this may be a read error. The V gene is TRDV1, the J gene TRDJ1, with 8 bases matching TRDD3. This CDR3 contains 18 residues. CDR1 and CDR2 from the germline V gene are TSWWSYY and QGS. The CDR3 here is CALREHVIWGKNTDKLIF. CDR3 in DNA: TGTGCTCTTAGGGAACACGTCATCTGGGGGAAAAACACCGATAAACTCATCTTT.

Note on this clone: A single base is all that separates this from a far larger clone, so a read error is likely. The chain employs TRDV1 and TRDJ1; 7 bases agree with TRDD3. The CDR3 loop spans 18 amino acids. The V gene end was trimmed by 4 bases and the J gene end by 6 bases; junction bases not matched to a gene: 20. Germline V CDR1 and CDR2: TSWWSYY, QGS. In DNA form, the CDR3 reads TGTGCTCTTGGGGTTCCCTCGGTACTGGGGAATACATTACATAAACTCATCTTT. Translating it yields CALGVPSVLGNTLHKLIF.

Points on this clone: Given a much more abundant clone one base away, this may be a read error. Different DNA sequences within this sample yield the same CDR3. The chain links TRDV2 to TRDJ1, with 7 positions matching TRDD3. Germline values: CDR1 GEAIGNYY, CDR2 EKD. Losses at the gene ends were 2 bases for V and 2 bases for J; bases not matched to a gene: 16. The CDR3 is 18 amino acids. The CDR3 here is CACDRRTRGDSYTDKLIF. The CDR3, as DNA: TGTGCCTGTGACAGACGGACGAGGGGGGATTCTTATACCGATAAACTCATCTTT.

This clone was recorded only once. Sequence at one end of the junction differs from germline and may be a read error. CDR3: CALRDPGEAFLRTGGYARAIEDDKLIF. The CDR3 DNA sequence: TGTGCTCTTAGGGATCCCGGGGAGGCCTTCCTACGGACTGGGGGATACGCGCGCGCGATAGAAGACGATAAACTCATCTTT. The rearrangement uses TRDV1 and TRDJ1, with 13 positions matching TRDD3. This CDR3 region has 27 residues. The germline gives CDR1 TSWWSYY, CDR2 QGS.

As concerns this clone: TCRdb lists the protein of a much larger clone for this DNA, which differs at residue 7, so this is likely a read error; the protein given here is translated from the DNA itself. The rearrangement uses TRDV1 and TRDJ1, with 8 bases that match TRDD3. CDR1 and CDR2 from the germline V gene are TSWWSYY and QGS. Germline trimming cut 2 bases from V and 0 bases from J; bases unmatched to any gene: 17. The CDR3 sequence is 20 residues long. The CDR3 sequence: CALGEASLRTGGLYTDKLIF. CDR3 DNA: TGTGCTCTTGGGGAAGCCTCCCTACGGACTGGGGGTTTGTACACCGATAAACTCATCTTT.

A word on this clone: Given a much more abundant clone one base away, this may be a read error. The CDR3 region is CALGGPPGPLTF. The CDR3, as DNA: TGTGCTCTTGGGGGCCCCCCGGGCCCCCTGACCTTT. This chain links TRDV1 with TRDJ4; D call uncertain. Germline lookup yields CDR1 TSWWSYY and CDR2 QGS. The CDR3 length is 12 residues.

This clone ranks as medium-sized. A far larger clone is one nucleotide away, so this likely arose from a read error. The CDR3 DNA sequence: TGTGCCTGTGGCACCGGTGTCTTCCGATTCAACTGGGGTCTTACCGATAAACTCATCTTT. Translating it yields CACGTGVFRFNWGLTDKLIF. This chain connects TRDV2 to TRDJ1, with TRDD3 matching 7 bases. The length of the CDR3 is 20 residues. Germline-derived CDR1 and CDR2 are GEAIGNYY and EKD.

This clone counts as medium-sized. The chain uses TRDV1 and TRDJ1; the match to TRDD3 covers 10 bases. Trimming at V came to 3 bases and at J to 1 base, leaving 23 bases not matched to a gene. The CDR3 consists of 22 residues. The germline V gene has CDR1 TSWWSYY and CDR2 QGS. The CDR3 reads CALGEASSVLRLGDPFTDKLIF. In DNA form, the CDR3 reads TGTGCTCTTGGGGAGGCGTCTTCCGTTCTGAGACTGGGGGATCCTTTCACCGATAAACTCATCTTT.

This clone showed up just a few times. For this DNA, TCRdb reports the protein of a much larger clone, which diverges at residue 6, most likely from a read error; the protein presented here is translated directly from the DNA. This chain links TRDV1 with TRDJ1; TRDD3 matches 13 bases. Germline assignment: CDR1 TSWWSYY and CDR2 QGS. The J segment lost 11 bases and the V segment lost 3 bases, leaving 24 bases of the junction unmatched. The CDR3 is 20 residues long. CDR3 amino acids: CALGDCPTGRTGGYGRKLIF. DNA for the CDR3: TGTGCTCTTGGGGACTGTCCTACCGGTAGGACTGGGGGATACGGAAGGAAGCTCATCTTT.

In its sample, this clone is medium-sized. The V and J genes are TRDV1 and TRDJ4, with TRDD3 matching over 13 bases. Trimming removed 2 bases from V and 5 bases from J; junction bases left unmatched: 17. The CDR3 consists of 19 residues. Germline loops: CDR1 TSWWSYY, CDR2 QGS. The CDR3 is CALGEGTLRPLGDTGPLIF. The DNA for the CDR3 is TGTGCTCTTGGGGAAGGCACACTTCGCCCACTGGGGGATACGGGCCCCCTGATCTTT.

In its sample, this clone was seen a few times. Since a far larger clone is one base different, this is likely a read error. Additional DNA sequences in this sample encode the identical CDR3. The CDR3 is CALGDFPTGRTGGYGRKLIF. The CDR3, as DNA: TGTGCTCTTGGGGACTTTCCTACCGGCAGGACTGGGGGATACGGAAGGAAGCTCATCTTT. J is TRDJ1 and V is TRDV1, with 13 bases fitting TRDD3. The germline V gene has CDR1 TSWWSYY and CDR2 QGS. V was clipped by 3 bases and J by 11 bases; unmatched bases: 24. This CDR3 comprises 20 residues.

Details on this clone: This likely stems from a read error, as it lies one base from a far larger clone. This sample includes further DNA sequences coding for the same CDR3. The chain couples TRDV2 to TRDJ1; TRDD3 agrees at 7 bases. V lost 0 bases, J lost 2 bases, and 20 bases stayed unmatched. Germline-derived CDR1 and CDR2 are GEAIGNYY and EKD. This CDR3 region has 20 residues. The CDR3 sequence: CACDTGVFRFNWGLTDKLIF. CDR3 coding DNA: TGTGCCTGTGACACCGGCGTCTTCCGATTCAACTGGGGTCTTACCGATAAACTCATCTTT.

In DNA form, the CDR3 reads TGTGCCTTTAGATTCCACTCCGTACGAAGATTGACAGCACAACTCTTCTTT. Amino acids: CAFRFHSVRRLTAQLFF. The chain employs TRDV3 and TRDJ2, with no clear D. The CDR3 is 17 amino acids. Germline lookup yields CDR1 TVYSNPD and CDR2 GDNSRS (reference sequence). V dropped 0 bases and J dropped 2 bases, with 19 bases sitting between them. Full variable domain (outside the CDR3, taken from reference TRDV3 and TRDJ2): CDKVTQSSPDQTVASGSEVVLLCTYDTVYSNPDLFWYRIRPDYSFQFVFYGDNSRSEGADFTQGRFSVKHILTQKAFHLVISPVRTEDSATYYCAFRFHSVRRLTAQLFFGKGTQLIVEP.